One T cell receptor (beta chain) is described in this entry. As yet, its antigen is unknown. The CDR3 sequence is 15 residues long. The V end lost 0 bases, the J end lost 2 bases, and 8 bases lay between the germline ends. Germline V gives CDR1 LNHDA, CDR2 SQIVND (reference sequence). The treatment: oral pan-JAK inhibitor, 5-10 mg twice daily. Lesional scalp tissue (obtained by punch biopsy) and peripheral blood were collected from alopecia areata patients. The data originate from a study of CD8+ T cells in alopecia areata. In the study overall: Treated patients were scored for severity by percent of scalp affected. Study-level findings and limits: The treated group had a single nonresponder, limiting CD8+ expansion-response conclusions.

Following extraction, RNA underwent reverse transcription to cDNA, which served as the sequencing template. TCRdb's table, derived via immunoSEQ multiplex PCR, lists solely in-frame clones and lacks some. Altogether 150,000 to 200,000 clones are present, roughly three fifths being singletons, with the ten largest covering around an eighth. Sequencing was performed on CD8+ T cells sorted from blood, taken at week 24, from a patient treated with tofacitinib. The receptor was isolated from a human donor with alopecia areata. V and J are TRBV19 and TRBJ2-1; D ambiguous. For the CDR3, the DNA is TGTGCCAGTAGTATAGAAGGCAGGACCTACAATGAGCAGTTCTTC. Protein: CASSIEGRTYNEQFF.